Below, 20 T cell receptor beta chains from the same sample are listed, as sequenced in a study of low-dose radiotherapy and immunotherapy resistance in tumors. First-strand cDNA used TRAV- and TRBV-specific primers, covering alpha and beta chains. TCR amplification involved about 21 PCR cycles with a constant-region primer and V-primer adapter. TCRdb independently ran MiXCR on the reads; one entry per CDR3 protein. Of more than 12,000 distinct CDR3 sequences in the sample, around 50% are singletons; the top ten hold around 3.8%. These receptors came from a human donor with advanced metastatic prostate, ovarian, gallbladder or colorectal cancer (not recorded which). This table probably holds off-target reads from a library built for another chain.

This clonotype was detected a few times. V usage is TRBV5-4 and J usage is TRBJ2-6; the D gene could be TRBD1 or TRBD2 (5 bases each). CDR1 and CDR2 (germline): SGHNT, YYREEE (reference sequence). The CDR3 spans 15 residues. V lost 0 bases, J lost 4 bases, and 8 bases lay in between. The CDR3 nucleotides read TGTGCCAGCAGCTTGGAATGGGGGGGGGCCAACGTCCTGACTTTC. Protein sequence: CASSLEWGGANVLTF.

The rearrangement links TRBV14 to TRBJ2-7, with a tentative D call TRBD1 (5 bases). V was clipped by 0 bases and J by 6 bases, with 21 bases between them. The CDR3 has 17 amino acids. Germline CDR1 is SGHDN and CDR2 is FVKESK. The CDR3 loop reads CASSQDRGQDQGFEQYF. The CDR3 bases are TGTGCCAGCAGCCAAGATAGAGGCCAGGACCAGGGTTTCGAGCAGTACTTC.

The chain employs TRBV5-6 and TRBJ2-1; TRBD1 matches at 9 bases. With 5 bases clipped from V and 7 bases from J, the junction kept 10 bases outside the gene matches. Looked up from germline, CDR1 is SGHDT and CDR2 is YYEEEE. The CDR3 has 15 amino acids. In DNA, the CDR3 is TGTGCCAGCAGTCCCACCGGGACAGGGCGTAATGAGCAGTTCTTC. Its translation: CASSPTGTGRNEQFF.

The chain uses TRBV5-5 and TRBJ2-5, with 7 bases aligning to TRBD1. Looked up from germline, CDR1 is SGHKS and CDR2 is YYEKEE (reference sequence). With V trimmed by 0 bases and J by 5 bases, 4 bases remained unmatched. The CDR3 length is 14 residues. The CDR3 here is CASSLETGRETQYF. The CDR3 bases are TGTGCCAGCAGCTTGGAGACAGGGCGGGAGACCCAGTACTTC.

The chain uses TRBV28 and TRBJ2-3; D is unclear. The V gene lost 10 bases and the J gene lost 0 bases, with 8 bases spanning the gap. Germline loops: CDR1 MDHEN, CDR2 SYDVKM. The CDR3 totals 12 residues. The CDR3 protein is CATHPSTDTQYF. CDR3 in DNA: TGTGCCACCCACCCGAGCACAGATACGCAGTATTTT.

The CDR3 nucleotides are TGTGCCAGCAGCAAAGCTAGCACAGATACGCAGTATTTT. Protein: CASSKASTDTQYF. The J gene is TRBJ2-3, the V gene TRBV9, with D hard to call. Germline CDR1 is SGDLS and CDR2 is YYNGEE. The CDR3 length is 13 residues. V was trimmed by 4 bases and J by 0 bases, leaving 6 bases between them.

V is TRBV29-1 and J is TRBJ2-1, with TRBD1 as a possible D gene (6 bases). The CDR3 contains 15 residues. V lost 0 bases to trimming and J lost 4 bases, with 13 bases between them. Germline assignment: CDR1 SQVTM and CDR2 ANQGSEA. CDR3 coding DNA: TGCAGCGTTGAAGAGGTGGCAGGGGCGTACAATGAGCAGTTCTTC. This translates into CSVEEVAGAYNEQFF.

CDR3 coding DNA: TGTGCCAGCAGCCATGGCTACGAGCAGTACTTC. Translated: CASSHGYEQYF. The chain recombines TRBV4-2 with TRBJ2-7; D is unclear. The CDR3 has 11 residues. V gave up 3 bases and J gave up 3 bases, with 3 bases separating them. Germline V CDR1 and CDR2: LGHNA, YNFKEQ.

This clonotype was detected a few times. The chain recombines TRBV15 with TRBJ2-2, with D maybe TRBD2 (5 bases). Trimming stripped 3 bases from V and 5 bases from J, with 13 bases between. This CDR3 comprises 15 residues. Looked up from germline, CDR1 is LNHNV and CDR2 is YYDKDF (reference sequence). CDR3 sequence reads: CATSSGREPTGELFF. CDR3 DNA: TGTGCCACCAGCAGTGGACGGGAACCAACCGGGGAGCTGTTTTTT.

With respect to this clonotype: The junction and the germline gene differ at one end; a read error may be behind it. This chain uses TRBV5-3 with TRBJ2-6, with D unclear. TRBV5-3 is an ORF, and what it does is uncertain. This CDR3 comprises 16 residues. The CDR3 sequence: CASSLVLKTGANVLTF. The CDR3 DNA follows: TGTGCCAGCAGCTTGGTCCTGAAAACTGGGGCCAACGTCCTGACTTTC.

This clonotype was seen a handful of times. The chain carries TRBV12-3 or TRBV12-4 and TRBJ2-7, with 9 bases that match TRBD2. This CDR3 has 13 amino acids. Unmatched junction bases numbered 2, after V lost 5 bases and J lost 3 bases. CDR3 sequence (DNA): TGTGCCAGCAGTCATAGCGGGAGCTACGAGCAGTACTTC. Translating gives CASSHSGSYEQYF.

J is TRBJ2-3 and V is TRBV28, with 7 bases identical to TRBD2. Trimming at V came to 6 bases and at J to 5 bases, leaving 11 bases not matched to a gene. This CDR3 has 15 residues. Germline-derived CDR1 and CDR2 are MDHEN and SYDVKM. In DNA, the CDR3 is TGTGCCAGCAGGGTACTAAACCGGGAGGTAGATACGCAGTATTTT. This sequence encodes CASRVLNREVDTQYF.

This clonotype appeared a few times. The chain links TRBV6-5 to TRBJ1-5; tentative D call: TRBD1 (5 bases). The CDR3 extends over 13 amino acids. Germline V gene lookup returns CDR1 MNHEY and CDR2 SVGAGI. The ends were cut back, 6 bases at V and 4 bases at J, with 10 bases in the middle. The CDR3 loop reads CASSGQQNQPQHF. The CDR3 DNA sequence: TGTGCCAGCAGCGGACAACAAAATCAGCCCCAGCATTTT.

By sample fraction, this clonotype is medium-sized. The chain carries TRBV6-1 and TRBJ2-7; maybe TRBD2 (5 bases). The CDR3 spans 13 residues. Deletions cut 5 bases from V and 6 bases from J, with 14 bases between. Germline V gives CDR1 MNHNS, CDR2 SASEGT. CDR3 region: CASSSREPGEQYF. The CDR3 DNA sequence: TGTGCCAGCAGTTCCCGGGAACCCGGCGAGCAGTACTTC.

J is TRBJ2-5 and V is TRBV10-3, with TRBD1 identical over 8 bases. Germline V CDR1 and CDR2: ENHRY, SYGVKD. V shed 6 bases, J shed 5 bases, and the junction held 5 bases outside the gene matches. The CDR3 contains 13 residues. In DNA, the CDR3 is TGTGCCATCAGCGCAGGACAGGGTGAGACCCAGTACTTC. This sequence encodes CAISAGQGETQYF.

The rearrangement joins TRBV18 to TRBJ2-7; weak D call: TRBD1 (6 bases). V was cut by 3 bases and J by 4 bases, with 16 bases left in between. CDR3 length: 15 amino acids. Looked up from germline, CDR1 is KGHSH and CDR2 is LQKENI. Here the CDR3 reads CASSPSQGMGYEQYF. CDR3 in DNA: TGTGCCAGCTCACCCTCCCAGGGGATGGGGTACGAGCAGTACTTC.

This clonotype was seen only a few times. The chain is built from TRBV15 and TRBJ2-5, with TRBD2 as a possible D gene (5 bases). The V and J ends lost 1 base and 5 bases respectively, with 11 bases between them. CDR1 is LNHNV, CDR2 YYDKDF, per germline (reference sequence). The CDR3 is 14 amino acids. CDR3 sequence (DNA): TGTGCCACCAGCAGAGGAGGGATAGGGGAGACCCAGTACTTC. Translated: CATSRGGIGETQYF.

The V and J genes are TRBV5-4 and TRBJ2-7, with TRBD1 identical over 10 bases. Germline V lookup: CDR1 SGHNT, CDR2 YYREEE (reference sequence). V lost 3 bases, J lost 4 bases, and 7 bases stayed unmatched. The CDR3 covers 15 residues. CDR3 bases: TGTGCCAGCAGCTCCCGGGACAGGGGTTCTTACGAGCAGTACTTC. Its translation: CASSSRDRGSYEQYF.

This chain connects TRBV6-4 to TRBJ1-6; D gene uncertain. The CDR3 runs 11 residues. The germline V and J ends were trimmed by 2 bases and 14 bases, with 7 bases remaining between them. Germline V lookup: CDR1 MRHNA, CDR2 SNTAGT. CDR3 residues: CASSDRLALHF. The CDR3 bases are TGTGCCAGCAGTGACAGACTCGCCCTCCACTTT.

This clonotype appeared a few times. The genes are TRBV3-1 and TRBJ1-1, with unresolved D. Trimming stripped 2 bases from V and 7 bases from J, with 14 bases between. Germline loops: CDR1 LGHDT, CDR2 YNNKEL (reference sequence). The CDR3 is 14 amino acids. The CDR3 bases are TGTGCCAGCAGCCAAAGGCTGGCCGCCAGTGAAGCTTTCTTT. Its protein product is CASSQRLAASEAFF.